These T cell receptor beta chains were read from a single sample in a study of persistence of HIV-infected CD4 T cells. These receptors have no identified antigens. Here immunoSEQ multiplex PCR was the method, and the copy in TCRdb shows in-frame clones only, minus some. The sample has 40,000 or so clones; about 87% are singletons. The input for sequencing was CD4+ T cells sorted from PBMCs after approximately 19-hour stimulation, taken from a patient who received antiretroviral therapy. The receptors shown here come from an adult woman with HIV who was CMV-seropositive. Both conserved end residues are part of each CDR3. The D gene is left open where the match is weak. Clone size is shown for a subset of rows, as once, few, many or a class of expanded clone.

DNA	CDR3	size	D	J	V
TGTGCCAGCAACCGTGACGGGACCGGCTACACCTTC	CASNRDGTGYTF	once	.	TRBJ1-2	TRBV12-3/TRBV12-4
TGCGCCAGCAGGGGGGACTATGGCTACACCTTC	CASRGDYGYTF	.	.	TRBJ1-2	TRBV10-1
TGTGCCAGCTGCAGGCGGGATCAGCCCCAGCATTTT	CASCRRDQPQHF	.	.	TRBJ1-5	TRBV19
TGCAGCGTTGGAAGCGTTCCAGGTCAGCCCCAGCATTTT	CSVGSVPGQPQHF	.	.	TRBJ1-5	TRBV29-1
TGTGCCTGGAGTGTAGGAGCCGGCCCCCTGATGAAAGTAGGTGGAAACACCATATATTTT	CAWSVGAGPLMKVGGNTIYF	.	.	TRBJ1-3	TRBV30
TGTGCCAGCAGCCAAGACCTCGGACCCAATCAGCCCCAGCATTTT	CASSQDLGPNQPQHF	.	.	TRBJ1-5	TRBV4-2
TGCAGCGTTGAAGTGGCGGTGAACACTGAAGCTTTCTTT	CSVEVAVNTEAFF	.	.	TRBJ1-1	TRBV29-1
TGTGCCAGCAGCCTGGAAAAACTGTTTTTT	CASSLEKLFF	.	.	TRBJ1-4	TRBV7-8
TGTGCCAGCAGTGGACAGCGGAACACTGAAGCTTTCTTT	CASSGQRNTEAFF	.	.	TRBJ1-1	TRBV2
TGCGCCAGCAGCCATGCCGGGACAGCCTCCTCTGGAAACACCATATATTTT	CASSHAGTASSGNTIYF	.	TRBD1	TRBJ1-3	TRBV4-1
TGTGCCAGCAGCCCCGCCTCCTATAATTCACCCCTCCACTTT	CASSPASYNSPLHF	.	.	TRBJ1-6	TRBV28
TGTGCCAGCAGTTACTATGACAGGACAACCCAGTACTTC	CASSYYDRTTQYF	.	.	TRBJ2-5	TRBV6-5
TGTGCCAGCAGCCCGAGGGGGGCAGGGGGGACCCCGGAGGTCATATATTTT	CASSPRGAGGTPEVIYF	.	TRBD1	TRBJ1-3	TRBV25-1
TGCGCCAGCAGCCCATGGGACAGAAACAACTACGAGCAGTACTTC	CASSPWDRNNYEQYF	.	TRBD1	TRBJ2-7	TRBV5-1
TGTGCCTGGAGTATAGGAGAAGGCACTGAAGCTTTCTTT	CAWSIGEGTEAFF	.	.	TRBJ1-1	TRBV30
TGTGCCAGCAGCTTAACCTCAGGAAGCAATCAGCCCCAGCATTTT	CASSLTSGSNQPQHF	few	.	TRBJ1-5	TRBV7-3
TGTGCCAGCAGCTGGGGGGCCGGGACAGAAGAGACCCAGTACTTC	CASSWGAGTEETQYF	.	.	TRBJ2-5	TRBV7-2
TGTGCCAGCAGCAACCCCTCAGGTTTTGGTGGCTACACCTTC	CASSNPSGFGGYTF	.	.	TRBJ1-2	TRBV2
TGTGCCACCAGGTGGCAGGGGGGTGTTAGGGAGACCCAGTACTTC	CATRWQGGVRETQYF	.	.	TRBJ2-5	TRBV15
TGTGCCAGCAGCCAAGATATTAGGCCGCCCACCTTC	CASSQDIRPPTF	.	.	TRBJ1-2	TRBV14
TGTGCCAGCAGTTTAAATCAGGGCGACACTGAAGCTTTCTTT	CASSLNQGDTEAFF	.	.	TRBJ1-1	TRBV6-5
TGTGCCAGCATGGGGCAGCCCACCGGGGGCTACACCTTC	CASMGQPTGGYTF	few	.	TRBJ1-2	TRBV6-5
TGTGCCAGCGGTCGGGGGACAGGGGGTTACAATGAGCAGTTCTTC	CASGRGTGGYNEQFF	.	TRBD1	TRBJ2-1	TRBV7-2
TGTGCCTGGAGACCTGTGGGGACAGGGCAGAGAGAAAAACTGTTTTTT	CAWRPVGTGQREKLFF	.	TRBD1	TRBJ1-4	TRBV30
TGTGCCAGCAGTCCTATGTATGGGGGCTACACCTTC	CASSPMYGGYTF	.	.	TRBJ1-2	TRBV25-1
TGCGCCAGCAGCTTGGTCCCGGGTTTGGACACCGGGGAGCTGTTTTTT	CASSLVPGLDTGELFF	.	.	TRBJ2-2	TRBV5-1
TGTGCCAGCAGCTTAAGTGGACTAGCGACCAGCACAGATACGCAGTATTTT	CASSLSGLATSTDTQYF	.	TRBD2	TRBJ2-3	TRBV7-3